These T cell receptor beta chains were read from a single sample in a study of vaccination and CD4 T cells after COVID-19. Their specific antigens are unknown. TCRdb reprocessed the PCR reads with MiXCR, giving one entry per CDR3 protein. This sample has under 20,000 distinct CDR3 sequences, with approximately 40% found just once. The specimen comprised CD4+ T cells from blood, cultured in vitro, sampled about 7 months after SARS-CoV-2 vaccination. These receptors were obtained from a human donor who had recovered from COVID-19. CDR3s include the opening cysteine and the closing phenylalanine or tryptophan. A D gene is named only where the DNA matches it firmly. Clone size appears in some rows only: once, few, many, or a class for an expanded clone.

-	TRBV7-8	14	once	TRBJ2-7	CASSSGPTFYEQYF	TGTGCCAGCAGCTCGGGACCAACCTTTTACGAGCAGTACTTC
-	TRBV6-5	14	few	TRBJ2-3	CASSYSAGTDTQYF	TGTGCCAGCAGTTACTCTGCTGGCACAGATACGCAGTATTTT
TRBD1	TRBV24-1	14	few	TRBJ2-7	CATLTGDDRYEQYF	TGTGCCACCTTGACAGGGGATGACCGATACGAGCAGTACTTC
-	TRBV7-2	15	few	TRBJ2-1	CASSLAGVSYNEQFF	TGTGCCAGCAGCTTAGCGGGAGTATCCTACAATGAGCAGTTCTTC
-	TRBV7-2	14	-	TRBJ2-7	CASSFPGALGEQYF	TGTGCCAGCAGCTTCCCGGGGGCGCTGGGGGAGCAGTACTTC
-	TRBV27	16	-	TRBJ2-1	CASSYLRISSYNEQFF	TGTGCCAGCAGCTACCTCAGGATAAGCTCCTACAATGAGCAGTTCTTC
-	TRBV7-6	14	few	TRBJ2-5	CASSIGPSQETQYF	TGTGCTAGCAGCATCGGACCGAGCCAAGAGACCCAGTACTTC
TRBD2	TRBV20-1	13	-	TRBJ2-1	CSVTSGSYNEQFF	TGCAGTGTGACTAGCGGGAGTTACAATGAGCAGTTCTTC
-	TRBV27	13	-	TRBJ2-7	CASRAREKYEQYF	TGTGCCAGCAGGGCCCGTGAGAAGTACGAGCAGTACTTC
-	TRBV5-1	17	-	TRBJ1-2	CASSPGATGGINYGYTF	TGCGCCAGCAGCCCAGGGGCAACCGGGGGAATTAACTATGGCTACACCTTC
TRBD1	TRBV7-6	15	-	TRBJ1-1	CASSLAGTVNTEAFF	TGTGCCAGCAGCTTAGCCGGGACAGTGAACACTGAAGCTTTCTTT
-	TRBV7-9	15	-	TRBJ1-1	CASSSHSRQNTEAFF	TGTGCCAGCAGCTCGCATAGTCGTCAAAACACTGAAGCTTTCTTT
-	TRBV2	14	-	TRBJ2-2	CASSETRNTGELFF	TGTGCCAGCAGTGAAACCAGGAACACCGGGGAGCTGTTTTTT
-	TRBV6-1	14	-	TRBJ2-7	CASSEDRSSYEQYF	TGTGCCAGCAGTGAAGACAGGAGCTCCTACGAGCAGTACTTC
-	TRBV7-8	15	-	TRBJ1-2	CASSLAHDDNYGYTF	TGTGCCAGCAGCTTAGCGCACGACGACAACTATGGCTACACCTTC
-	TRBV12-3/TRBV12-4	14	-	TRBJ2-2	CASVAGMNTRELFF	TGTGCCAGCGTAGCCGGGATGAACACCAGGGAGCTGTTTTTT
TRBD1	TRBV20-1	14	-	TRBJ1-4	CSARDRGGGEKLFF	TGCAGTGCCCGCGACAGGGGCGGAGGTGAAAAACTGTTTTTT
-	TRBV7-2	14	-	TRBJ2-3	CASSLEGGAPTQYF	TGTGCCAGCAGCTTAGAGGGCGGGGCCCCTACGCAGTATTTT
TRBD2	TRBV6-2/TRBV6-3	14	-	TRBJ2-3	CASSSGSWADTQYF	TGTGCCAGCAGTAGCGGGAGCTGGGCAGATACGCAGTATTTT
TRBD1	TRBV7-6	17	-	TRBJ1-1	CASSLGVGTGRDTGAFF	TGTGCCAGCAGCTTAGGCGTAGGGACAGGGAGGGACACTGGAGCTTTCTTT
TRBD1	TRBV7-3	14	-	TRBJ1-6	CASSTTGGNSPLHF	TGTGCCAGCAGCACAACAGGGGGGAATTCACCCCTCCACTTT
-	TRBV6-1	13	few	TRBJ1-6	CASSQGNSSPLHF	TGTGCCAGCAGTCAGGGAAATAGCTCACCCCTCCACTTT
TRBD1	TRBV20-1	14	-	TRBJ2-5	CSARVWDRQETQYF	TGCAGTGCTAGAGTGTGGGACAGACAAGAGACCCAGTACTTC
TRBD1	TRBV19	14	-	TRBJ2-1	CASRRTGDYNEQFF	TGTGCCAGTAGGAGGACAGGGGACTACAATGAGCAGTTCTTC
-	TRBV20-1	8	few	TRBJ2-1	CSAGEQFF	TGCAGTGCGGGGGAGCAGTTCTTC
-	TRBV20-1	14	-	TRBJ2-3	CSAEPTLSTDTQYF	TGCAGTGCTGAACCGACTCTAAGCACAGATACGCAGTATTTT
-	TRBV20-1	15	few	TRBJ2-5	CSARVLGLYQETQYF	TGCAGTGCTAGAGTGCTAGGGTTGTACCAAGAGACCCAGTACTTC
TRBD1	TRBV7-9	17	-	TRBJ2-2	CASSLAPGQGLPGELFF	TGTGCCAGCAGCTTAGCCCCGGGACAGGGTCTTCCCGGGGAGCTGTTTTTT
TRBD2	TRBV15	16	few	TRBJ2-2	CATSSRAGGRRGELFF	TGTGCCACCAGCAGTCGCGCGGGGGGGCGTCGCGGGGAGCTGTTTTTT
TRBD1	TRBV20-1	12	-	TRBJ1-2	CSASRGLDGYTF	TGCAGTGCTAGCAGGGGGCTGGATGGCTACACCTTC
TRBD2	TRBV20-1	14	few	TRBJ2-3	CSASASGRQDTQYF	TGCAGTGCTAGCGCTAGCGGGAGGCAAGATACGCAGTATTTT
-	TRBV7-7	15	-	TRBJ2-5	CASSYTRGFQETQYF	TGTGCTAGCAGCTATACTAGGGGATTCCAAGAGACCCAGTACTTC
-	TRBV4-3	17	-	TRBJ2-3	CASSQDISVRDTDTQYF	TGCGCCAGCAGCCAAGATATCAGCGTCCGTGACACAGATACGCAGTATTTT
-	TRBV6-2/TRBV6-3	15	-	TRBJ2-7	CASRPAKLLSYEQYF	TGTGCCAGCAGACCGGCCAAACTTTTGTCCTACGAGCAGTACTTC
-	TRBV25-1	13	few	TRBJ2-5	CASSESGVETQYF	TGTGCCAGCAGTGAATCTGGGGTCGAGACCCAGTACTTC
-	TRBV6-5	12	-	TRBJ1-2	CASSYANYGYTF	TGTGCCAGCAGTTACGCTAACTATGGCTACACCTTC
-	TRBV28	16	-	TRBJ1-5	CASSLVWGGSNQPQHF	TGTGCCAGCAGTTTAGTTTGGGGAGGGAGCAATCAGCCCCAGCATTTT
-	TRBV5-4	13	few	TRBJ1-2	CASSLAGDYGYTF	TGTGCCAGCAGCTTAGCCGGGGACTATGGCTACACCTTC
TRBD2	TRBV20-1	16	-	TRBJ2-3	CSAPPGGGASTDTQYF	TGCAGTGCCCCTCCGGGGGGGGGTGCTAGCACAGATACGCAGTATTTT
TRBD1	TRBV20-1	13	few	TRBJ1-1	CSARERTGSEAFF	TGCAGTGCTAGAGAAAGGACAGGGTCTGAAGCTTTCTTT
-	TRBV20-1	14	-	TRBJ1-3	CSATYSRDGVPIYF	TGCAGTGCTACCTACTCCCGGGACGGTGTCCCCATATATTTT
TRBD2	TRBV29-1	12	-	TRBJ2-3	CSSRLAPDTQYF	TGCAGCTCGAGACTAGCGCCAGATACGCAGTATTTT
-	TRBV7-3	16	few	TRBJ2-1	CASSLTPASEYNEQFF	TGTGCCAGCAGCTTAACTCCGGCTAGCGAGTACAATGAGCAGTTCTTC
-	TRBV7-9	12	few	TRBJ2-3	CASSLPTDTQYF	TGTGCCAGCAGCTTACCCACAGATACGCAGTATTTT
-	TRBV2	13	-	TRBJ2-5	CASSDDSQETQYF	TGTGCCAGCAGTGACGACAGCCAAGAGACCCAGTACTTC
TRBD2	TRBV5-4	18	-	TRBJ2-6	CASSSGGANPAGANVLTF	TGTGCCAGCAGCTCGGGAGGGGCGAATCCGGCTGGGGCCAACGTCCTGACTTTC
TRBD2	TRBV7-8	15	-	TRBJ2-5	CASSASGRRVETQYF	TGTGCCAGCAGCGCTAGCGGGAGGAGGGTAGAGACCCAGTACTTC
TRBD1	TRBV6-5	18	once	TRBJ1-6	CASSYSDRGPFYNSPLHF	TGTGCCAGCAGTTACTCGGACAGGGGACCCTTCTATAATTCACCCCTCCACTTT
-	TRBV27	12	-	TRBJ1-1	CASSRRLREAFF	TGTGCCAGCAGTCGCCGATTACGGGAAGCTTTCTTT
-	TRBV25-1	16	large	TRBJ2-5	CASSEMAGRGLETQYF	TGTGCCAGCAGTGAAATGGCGGGGAGGGGGTTGGAGACCCAGTACTTC
-	TRBV5-4	14	-	TRBJ1-2	CASSSGGRDYGYTF	TGTGCCAGCAGCTCGGGGGGCAGAGACTATGGCTACACCTTC
TRBD1	TRBV25-1	15	-	TRBJ2-3	CASSHYRGTSDTQYF	TGTGCCAGCAGCCACTACAGGGGTACATCAGATACGCAGTATTTT
TRBD1	TRBV2	16	-	TRBJ1-2	CASSEGGQGVNYGYTF	TGTGCCAGCAGTGAGGGGGGACAGGGGGTGAACTATGGCTACACCTTC
-	TRBV4-1	15	once	TRBJ2-1	CASSPRLVQYNEQFF	TGCGCCAGCAGCCCAAGACTCGTACAGTACAATGAGCAGTTCTTC
-	TRBV10-3	13	-	TRBJ1-6	CAISVGGDSPLHF	TGTGCCATCAGTGTAGGCGGGGACTCACCCCTCCACTTT